The 9 T cell receptor beta chains in this list originate from one sample, sequenced in a study of EBV T-cell therapy then PD-1 blockade in nasopharyngeal carcinoma. The method was immunoSEQ multiplex PCR; TCRdb's version includes in-frame clones alone and lacks a portion of them. This sample has around 19,000 clones; roughly four fifths occur once, and the top ten carry roughly a third. Regarding time point: 266 days after commencement of treatment, after nivolumab therapy. The sample's treatment: AdE1-LMPpoly-expanded autologous EBV-specific T-cell therapy followed by anti-PD-1 nivolumab. No antigen has been assigned to these receptors. The sequenced sample was CD8+ T cells from blood, obtained at roughly day 250 from a patient whose treatment included autologous EBV-specific T cells and nivolumab. These TCRs come from a man between 40 and 49 years old with nasopharyngeal carcinoma.

The gene calls are TRBV7-9 and TRBJ1-2, with 9 bases lining up with TRBD1. Germline CDR1 reads SEHNR; CDR2 reads FQNEAQ (reference sequence). The trim removed 4 bases at V and 4 bases at J, leaving 7 bases unmatched. The CDR3 totals 15 residues. CDR3 in amino acids: CASSSTGGLGYGYTF. The CDR3 region has the DNA TGTGCCAGCAGCTCGACAGGGGGGCTTGGCTATGGCTACACCTTC.

V is TRBV4-1 and J is TRBJ2-1; D ambiguous. The CDR3 loop spans 15 amino acids. Trimming took off 2 bases at V and 1 base at J, with 9 bases between the two ends. Germline values: CDR1 MGHRA, CDR2 YSYEKL. CDR3 in DNA: TGCGCCAGCAGCCAACGGGCTGAATCCTACAATGAGCAGTTCTTC. Its protein product is CASSQRAESYNEQFF.

The chain has TRBV12-3 or TRBV12-4 and TRBJ2-5; D is unclear. Deletions cut 5 bases from V and 4 bases from J, with 11 bases between. CDR3 length: 13 amino acids. The CDR3 DNA sequence: TGTGCCAGCAGTCCCAGGCTGGGAGAGACCCAGTACTTC. It is translated as CASSPRLGETQYF.

V and J are TRBV5-1 and TRBJ1-5; possible D gene TRBD1, 5 bases. The V gene lost 1 base and the J gene lost 0 bases, with 11 bases spanning the gap. The CDR3 is 16 amino acids. The germline V gene encodes CDR1 SGHRS and CDR2 YFSETQ. Here the CDR3 reads CASSLLGGSSNQPQHF. In DNA, the CDR3 is TGCGCCAGCAGCTTGCTTGGGGGTAGTAGCAATCAGCCCCAGCATTTT.

This chain connects TRBV6-6 to TRBJ2-4; D not certain. The V end lost 3 bases, the J end lost 4 bases, and 10 bases lay between the germline ends. This CDR3 has 14 amino acids. Germline V gives CDR1 MNHNY, CDR2 SVGAGI (reference sequence). CDR3: CASSYGGEKNIQYF. The CDR3 DNA reads TGTGCCAGCAGTTATGGTGGAGAGAAAAACATTCAGTACTTC.

The chain uses TRBV2 and TRBJ1-1; perhaps TRBD1 as D (6 bases). The CDR3 sequence is 17 residues long. The germline V gene has CDR1 SNHLY and CDR2 FYNNEI. Trimming removed 8 bases from V and 0 bases from J, with 22 bases in between. The CDR3 DNA sequence: TGTGCCAGCGGGGGCCTGGGCGGGGTAACCATGAACACTGAAGCTTTCTTT. It yields the protein CASGGLGGVTMNTEAFF.

The V call is TRBV2, the J call TRBJ1-2; no reliable D call. With 6 bases removed from V and 6 bases from J, the gap between germline ends came to 8 bases. Germline-derived CDR1 and CDR2 are SNHLY and FYNNEI. The CDR3 extends over 11 amino acids. The CDR3 region has the DNA TGTGCCAGCAGGGACCGAAATGGCTACACCTTC. Residues: CASRDRNGYTF.

This clone has just one count. The chain joins TRBV27 to TRBJ2-1; D not certain. V was shortened by 4 bases and J by 5 bases, with 3 bases between the two germline ends. The germline V gene encodes CDR1 MNHEY and CDR2 SMNVEV (reference sequence). This CDR3 region has 11 residues. The CDR3 nucleotides are TGTGCCAGCAGTTCCCACAATGAGCAGTTCTTC. Amino acids: CASSSHNEQFF.

This chain links TRBV6-2 or TRBV6-3 with TRBJ2-5; D unresolved. Germline V gene data show CDR1 as MNHEY and CDR2 as SVGEGT. Trimming pared 5 bases from V and 6 bases from J, leaving 16 bases between. The CDR3 consists of 14 residues. The CDR3 here is CASSPTTGRKTQYF. The CDR3 DNA reads TGTGCCAGCAGTCCGACGACTGGAAGAAAGACCCAGTACTTC.